Below, 10 T cell receptor beta chains from the same sample are listed, as sequenced in a study of T cell responses to AZD1222 COVID-19 vaccine. Some clones are missing from TCRdb's copy, which holds only in-frame ones; the method was immunoSEQ multiplex PCR. The sample records about 180,000 clones, approximately 94% being singletons. This specimen consisted of peripheral blood, obtained 28 days after the second AZD1222 dose. These receptors all come from an adult who received the AZD1222 COVID-19 vaccine.

This clone was seen just once. The chain combines TRBV30 with TRBJ1-4, with TRBD1 identical over 12 bases. The length of the CDR3 is 15 residues. The junction had 6 bases not matched to a gene; V was cut back by 2 bases and J by 8 bases. Germline V gene data show CDR1 as GTSNPN and CDR2 as SVGIG (reference sequence). This CDR3 is CAWSFPGTGGEKLFF. Written as DNA, the CDR3 is TGTGCCTGGAGTTTTCCCGGGACAGGGGGCGAAAAACTGTTTTTT. Supplemented by reference TRBV30 and TRBJ1-4, the full variable domain reads SQTIHQWPATLVQPVGSPLSLECTVEGTSNPNLYWYRQAAGRGLQLLFYSVGIGQISSEVPQNLSASRPQDRQFILSSKKLLLSDSGFYLCAWSFPGTGGEKLFFGSGTQLSVL.

The gene calls are TRBV6-6 and TRBJ1-3; D remains ambiguous. The CDR3 contains 12 residues. Germline lookup yields CDR1 MNHNY and CDR2 SVGAGI (reference sequence). V was shortened by 6 bases and J by 2 bases, with 5 bases between the two germline ends. This CDR3 is CASSAAGNTIYF. The DNA of the CDR3 is TGTGCCAGCAGCGCTGCTGGAAACACCATATATTTT.

The chain employs TRBV7-2 and TRBJ1-1, with 9 bases aligning to TRBD1. The junction had 10 bases not matched to a gene; V was cut back by 8 bases and J by 6 bases. Looked up from germline, CDR1 is SGHTA and CDR2 is FQGNSA. The CDR3 is 14 amino acids. CDR3 region: CASGLWDRVPEAFF. Here the CDR3 DNA reads TGTGCCAGCGGGCTTTGGGACAGGGTTCCTGAAGCTTTCTTT. The whole variable domain, remainder taken from reference TRBV7-2 and TRBJ1-1, is GAGVSQSPSNKVTEKGKDVELRCDPISGHTALYWYRQSLGQGLEFLIYFQGNSAPDKSGLPSDRFSAERTGGSVSTLTIQRTQQEDSAVYLCASGLWDRVPEAFFGQGTRLTVV.

The V call is TRBV3-1 (or the pseudogene TRBV3-2), the J call TRBJ1-5; D call uncertain. The CDR3 sequence is 14 residues long. Per germline, CDR1 LGHDT and CDR2 YNNKEL (reference sequence). Trimming shortened V by 1 base and J by 0 bases, and 4 bases separated the two germline ends. CDR3 DNA: TGTGCCAGCAGCCAAGCGTATAGCAATCAGCCCCAGCATTTT. This sequence encodes CASSQAYSNQPQHF.

The chain has TRBV20-1 and TRBJ1-3, with D unclear. Germline V CDR1 and CDR2: DFQATT, SNEGSKA (reference sequence). V lost 3 bases, J lost 4 bases, and 7 bases lay in between. The CDR3 contains 12 residues. CDR3 residues: CSASRGGNTIYF. CDR3 coding DNA: TGCAGTGCTAGTCGCGGGGGAAACACCATATATTTT.

The J gene is TRBJ1-5, the V gene TRBV6-5; D gene ambiguous. This CDR3 region has 15 residues. The V end was cut by 6 bases, the J end by 0 bases, with 12 bases between. CDR1 and CDR2 from the germline V gene are MNHEY and SVGAGI. DNA of the CDR3: TGTGCCAGCAGCCTCGCTTTGAATAGCAATCAGCCCCAGCATTTT. Protein product: CASSLALNSNQPQHF.

J is TRBJ1-2 and V is TRBV7-8, with a weak D call TRBD1 (5 bases). V was trimmed by 0 bases and J by 4 bases, leaving 9 bases between them. Germline loops: CDR1 SGHVS, CDR2 FQNEAQ. CDR3 size: 14 residues. The CDR3 reads CASSLAFTGYGYTF. The CDR3 DNA reads TGTGCCAGCAGCTTAGCGTTCACAGGCTATGGCTACACCTTC.

The V call is TRBV18, the J call TRBJ2-5; 9 bases line up with TRBD2. The germline V gene has CDR1 KGHSH and CDR2 LQKENI. Germline trimming cut 5 bases from V and 4 bases from J; bases unmatched to any gene: 11. This CDR3 is 16 amino acids long. For the CDR3, the DNA is TGTGCCAGCTCATCTAAAATAGCGGGAGTTGGAGAGACCCAGTACTTC. This codes for CASSSKIAGVGETQYF.

The chain combines TRBV28 with TRBJ1-5; no firm D call. The germline V and J ends were trimmed by 2 bases and 3 bases, with 14 bases remaining between them. Germline values: CDR1 MDHEN, CDR2 SYDVKM. The CDR3 spans 16 residues. CDR3 sequence: CASSLRVGATNQPQHF. The CDR3 DNA follows: TGTGCCAGCAGTTTACGAGTAGGTGCTACCAATCAGCCCCAGCATTTT.

The chain couples TRBV11-3 to TRBJ2-3; tentative D call: TRBD1 (5 bases). The germline gives CDR1 SGHNT, CDR2 YENEEA. CDR3 length: 15 residues. Deletions cut 1 base from V and 4 bases from J, with 12 bases between. CDR3: CASSLVGVAADTQYF. CDR3 coding DNA: TGTGCCAGCAGCTTAGTAGGGGTCGCGGCAGATACGCAGTATTTT.